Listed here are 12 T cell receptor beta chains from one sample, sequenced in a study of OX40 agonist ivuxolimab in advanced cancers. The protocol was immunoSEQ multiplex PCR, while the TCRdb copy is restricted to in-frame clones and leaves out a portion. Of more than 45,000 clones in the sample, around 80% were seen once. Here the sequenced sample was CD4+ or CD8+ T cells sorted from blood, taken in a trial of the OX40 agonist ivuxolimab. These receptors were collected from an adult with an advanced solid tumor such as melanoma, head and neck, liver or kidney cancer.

CDR3 DNA sequence: TGTGCCAGTAGTATAGGGCTTCAGCATGAGCAGTTCTTC. The encoded protein is CASSIGLQHEQFF. The rearrangement joins TRBV19 to TRBJ2-1; D not certain. The CDR3 covers 13 residues. Germline-derived CDR1 and CDR2 are LNHDA and SQIVND (reference sequence). With 1 base removed from V and 8 bases from J, the gap between germline ends came to 9 bases.

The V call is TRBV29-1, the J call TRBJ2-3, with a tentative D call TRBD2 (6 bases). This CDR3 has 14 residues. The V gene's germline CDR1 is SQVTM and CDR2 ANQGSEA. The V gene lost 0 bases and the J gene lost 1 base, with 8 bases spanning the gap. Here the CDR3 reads CSVEEGEGTDTQYF. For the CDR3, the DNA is TGCAGCGTTGAAGAGGGGGAGGGCACAGATACGCAGTATTTT.

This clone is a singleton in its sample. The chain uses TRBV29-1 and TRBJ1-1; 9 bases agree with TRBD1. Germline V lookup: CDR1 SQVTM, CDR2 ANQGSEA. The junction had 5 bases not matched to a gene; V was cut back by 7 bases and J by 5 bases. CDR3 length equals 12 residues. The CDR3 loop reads CSATGGRTEAFF. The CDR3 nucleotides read TGCAGCGCGACAGGGGGAAGGACTGAAGCTTTCTTT.

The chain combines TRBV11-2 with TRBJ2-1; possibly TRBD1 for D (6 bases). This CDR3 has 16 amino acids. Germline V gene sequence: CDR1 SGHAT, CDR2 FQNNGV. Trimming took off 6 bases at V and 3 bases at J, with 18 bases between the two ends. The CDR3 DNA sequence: TGTGCCAGCAGGACAGGCGGGTCTTCCTACTACAATGAGCAGTTCTTC. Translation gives CASRTGGSSYYNEQFF.

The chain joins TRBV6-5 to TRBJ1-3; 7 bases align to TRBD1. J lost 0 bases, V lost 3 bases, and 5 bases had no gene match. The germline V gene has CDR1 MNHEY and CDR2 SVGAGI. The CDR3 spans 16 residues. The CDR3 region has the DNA TGTGCCAGCAGTTATGCCGGGACAGTCTCTGGAAACACCATATATTTT. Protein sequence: CASSYAGTVSGNTIYF.

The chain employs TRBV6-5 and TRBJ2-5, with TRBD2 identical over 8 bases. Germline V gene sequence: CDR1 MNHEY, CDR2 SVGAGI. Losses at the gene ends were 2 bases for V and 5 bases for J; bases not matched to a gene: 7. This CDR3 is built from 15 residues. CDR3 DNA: TGTGCCAGCAGTTACAGGGTAGCGGGGCCCGAGACCCAGTACTTC. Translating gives CASSYRVAGPETQYF.

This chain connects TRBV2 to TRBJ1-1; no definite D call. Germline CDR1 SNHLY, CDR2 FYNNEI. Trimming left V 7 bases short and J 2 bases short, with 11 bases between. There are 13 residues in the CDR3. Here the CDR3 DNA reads TGTGCCAGCAACGGGATCTTTAACACTGAAGCTTTCTTT. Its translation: CASNGIFNTEAFF.

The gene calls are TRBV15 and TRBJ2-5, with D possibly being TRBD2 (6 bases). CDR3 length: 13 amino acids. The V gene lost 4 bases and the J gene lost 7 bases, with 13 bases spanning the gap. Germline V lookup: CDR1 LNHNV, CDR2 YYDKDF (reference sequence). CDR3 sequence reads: CATSIDRGGTQYF. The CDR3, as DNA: TGTGCCACCAGCATTGATAGGGGAGGGACCCAGTACTTC.

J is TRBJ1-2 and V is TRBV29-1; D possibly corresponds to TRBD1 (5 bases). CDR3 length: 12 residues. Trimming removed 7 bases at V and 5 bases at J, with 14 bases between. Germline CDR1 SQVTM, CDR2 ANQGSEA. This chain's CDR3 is CSADISGYGYTF. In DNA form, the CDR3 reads TGCAGCGCGGACATATCGGGGTATGGCTACACCTTC.

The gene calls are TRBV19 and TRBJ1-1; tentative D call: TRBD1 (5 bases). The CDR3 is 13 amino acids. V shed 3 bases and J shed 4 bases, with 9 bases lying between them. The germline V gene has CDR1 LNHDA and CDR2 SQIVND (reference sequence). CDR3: CASSIIGATEAFF. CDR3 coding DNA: TGTGCCAGTAGTATTATAGGGGCCACTGAAGCTTTCTTT.

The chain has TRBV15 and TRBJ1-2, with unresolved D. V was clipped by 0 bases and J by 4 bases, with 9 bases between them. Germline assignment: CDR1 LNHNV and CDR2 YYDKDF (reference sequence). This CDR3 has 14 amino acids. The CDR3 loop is CATSRDQAVYGYTF. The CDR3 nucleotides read TGTGCCACCAGCAGAGATCAAGCAGTCTATGGCTACACCTTC.

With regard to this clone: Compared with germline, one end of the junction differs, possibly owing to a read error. CDR3 coding DNA: TGTGCCAGCTCACCAGTGGGGAGAGCCCAAAACATTCAGTACTTC. Translated: CASSPVGRAQNIQYF. The chain carries TRBV18 and TRBJ2-4; the D gene is possibly TRBD2 (5 bases). Germline values: CDR1 KGHSH, CDR2 LQKENI. CDR3 length: 15 residues.